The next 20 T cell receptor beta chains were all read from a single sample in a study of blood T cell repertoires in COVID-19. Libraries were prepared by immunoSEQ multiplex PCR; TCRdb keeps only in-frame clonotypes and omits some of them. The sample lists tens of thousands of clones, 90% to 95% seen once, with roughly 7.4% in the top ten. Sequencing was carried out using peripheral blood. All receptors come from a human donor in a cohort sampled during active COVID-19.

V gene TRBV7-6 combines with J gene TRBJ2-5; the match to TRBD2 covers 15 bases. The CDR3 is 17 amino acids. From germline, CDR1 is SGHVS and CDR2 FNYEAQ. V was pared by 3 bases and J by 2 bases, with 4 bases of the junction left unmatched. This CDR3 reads CASSLGLAGGGQETQYF. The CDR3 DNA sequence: TGTGCCAGCAGCTTGGGACTAGCGGGGGGAGGTCAAGAGACCCAGTACTTC.

CDR3 sequence reads: CASSLLGALSYNEQFF. The CDR3 DNA follows: TGTGCCAGCAGTTTACTAGGGGCCCTCTCCTACAATGAGCAGTTCTTC. The chain employs TRBV27 and TRBJ2-1; TRBD1 is a possible D gene (5 bases). V shed 2 bases and J shed 0 bases, with 11 bases lying between them. CDR1 is MNHEY, CDR2 SMNVEV, per germline (reference sequence). The CDR3 is made up of 16 amino acids.

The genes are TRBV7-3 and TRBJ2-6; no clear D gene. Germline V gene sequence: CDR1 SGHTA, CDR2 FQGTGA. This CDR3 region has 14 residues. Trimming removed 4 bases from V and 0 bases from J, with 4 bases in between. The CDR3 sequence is CASSSSSGANVLTF. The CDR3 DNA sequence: TGTGCCAGCAGCTCGAGCTCTGGGGCCAACGTCCTGACTTTC.

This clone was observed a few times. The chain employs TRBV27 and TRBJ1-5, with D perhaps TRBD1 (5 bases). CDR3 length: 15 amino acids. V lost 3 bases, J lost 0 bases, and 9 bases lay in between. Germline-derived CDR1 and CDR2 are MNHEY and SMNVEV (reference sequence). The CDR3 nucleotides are TGTGCCAGCAGTTTGGTACAGGATAGCAATCAGCCCCAGCATTTT. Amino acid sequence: CASSLVQDSNQPQHF.

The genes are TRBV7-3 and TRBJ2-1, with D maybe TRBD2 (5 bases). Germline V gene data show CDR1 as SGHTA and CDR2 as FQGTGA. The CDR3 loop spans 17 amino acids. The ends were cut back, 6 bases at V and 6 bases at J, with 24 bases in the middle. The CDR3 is CASSPASGLRALNEQFF. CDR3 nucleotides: TGTGCCAGCAGTCCAGCCTCGGGGTTAAGGGCGCTCAATGAGCAGTTCTTC.

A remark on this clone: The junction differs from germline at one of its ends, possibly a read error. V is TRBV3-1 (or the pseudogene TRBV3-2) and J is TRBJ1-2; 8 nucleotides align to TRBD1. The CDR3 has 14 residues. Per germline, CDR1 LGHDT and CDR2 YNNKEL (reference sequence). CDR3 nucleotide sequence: TGTGCCAGCAGCAAAGAACAGGGGGGCTATGGCTACACCTTC. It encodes CASSKEQGGYGYTF.

DNA for the CDR3: TGTGCCAGCAGTACCCCGGGTGCTCCCCCCACAGATACGCAGTATTTT. Protein product: CASSTPGAPPTDTQYF. The rearrangement joins TRBV28 to TRBJ2-3, with no clear D. CDR1 and CDR2 from the germline V gene are MDHEN and SYDVKM. This CDR3 is 16 amino acids long. V was cut by 5 bases and J by 2 bases, with 17 bases left in between.

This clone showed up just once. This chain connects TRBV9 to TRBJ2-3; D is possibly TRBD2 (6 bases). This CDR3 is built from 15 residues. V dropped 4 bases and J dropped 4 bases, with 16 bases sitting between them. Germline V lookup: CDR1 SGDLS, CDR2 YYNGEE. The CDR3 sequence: CASSPHGGNADTQYF. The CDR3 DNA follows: TGTGCCAGCAGCCCCCATGGGGGGAACGCAGATACGCAGTATTTT.

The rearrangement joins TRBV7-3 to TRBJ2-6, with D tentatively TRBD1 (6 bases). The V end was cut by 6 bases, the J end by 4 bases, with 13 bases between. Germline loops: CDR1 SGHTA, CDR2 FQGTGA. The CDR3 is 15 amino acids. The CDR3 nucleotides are TGTGCCAGCAGTTCCGCCGGGACAGGGGCCAACGTCCTGACTTTC. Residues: CASSSAGTGANVLTF. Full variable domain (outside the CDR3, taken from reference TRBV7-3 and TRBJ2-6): GAGVSQTPSNKVTEKGKYVELRCDPISGHTALYWYRQSLGQGPEFLIYFQGTGAADDSGLPNDRFFAVRPEGSVSTLKIQRTERGDSAVYLCASSSAGTGANVLTFGAGSRLTVL.

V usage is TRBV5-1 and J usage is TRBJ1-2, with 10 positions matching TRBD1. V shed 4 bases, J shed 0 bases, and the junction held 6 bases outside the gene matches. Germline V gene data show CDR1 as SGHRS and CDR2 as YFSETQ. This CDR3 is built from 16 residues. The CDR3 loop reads CASSTGTGAANYGYTF. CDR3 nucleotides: TGCGCCAGCAGCACCGGGACAGGGGCCGCTAACTATGGCTACACCTTC.

The CDR3 nucleotides are TGTGCCAGTAAAACAGGGGACGACTATGGCTACACCTTC. Translated, it gives CASKTGDDYGYTF. The J gene is TRBJ1-2, the V gene TRBV6-6; 7 bases align to TRBD1. Germline V lookup: CDR1 MNHNY, CDR2 SVGAGI (reference sequence). The length of the CDR3 is 13 residues. Trimming at V came to 9 bases and at J to 3 bases, leaving 7 bases not matched to a gene.

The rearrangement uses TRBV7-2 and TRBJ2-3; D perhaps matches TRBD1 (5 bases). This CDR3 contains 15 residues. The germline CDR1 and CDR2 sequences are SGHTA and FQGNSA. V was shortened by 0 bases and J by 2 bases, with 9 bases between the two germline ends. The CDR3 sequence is CASSLAPDTTDTQYF. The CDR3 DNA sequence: TGTGCCAGCAGCTTAGCTCCGGACACCACAGATACGCAGTATTTT.

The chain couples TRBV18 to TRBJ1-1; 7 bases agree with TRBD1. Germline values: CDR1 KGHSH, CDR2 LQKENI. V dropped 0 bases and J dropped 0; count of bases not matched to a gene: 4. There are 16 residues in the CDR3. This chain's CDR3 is CASSPPGQVLNTEAFF. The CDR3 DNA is TGTGCCAGCTCACCACCCGGACAGGTTTTGAACACTGAAGCTTTCTTT.

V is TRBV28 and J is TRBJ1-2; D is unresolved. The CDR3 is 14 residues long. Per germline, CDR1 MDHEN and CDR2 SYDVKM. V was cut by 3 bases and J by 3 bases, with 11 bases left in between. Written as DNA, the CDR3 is TGTGCCAGCAGTTTGGGAGGTATTGACTATGGCTACACCTTC. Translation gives CASSLGGIDYGYTF.

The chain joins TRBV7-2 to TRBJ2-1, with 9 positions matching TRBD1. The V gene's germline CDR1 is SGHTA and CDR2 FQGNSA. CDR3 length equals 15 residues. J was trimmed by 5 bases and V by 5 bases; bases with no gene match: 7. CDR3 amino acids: CASSTRQGVDNEQFF. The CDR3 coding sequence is TGTGCCAGCAGCACAAGACAGGGGGTGGACAATGAGCAGTTCTTC.

The CDR3 here is CSVASGTSSTDTQYF. In DNA form, the CDR3 reads TGCAGCGTCGCTTCCGGGACTAGCAGCACAGATACGCAGTATTTT. The chain joins TRBV29-1 to TRBJ2-3, with 9 bases that match TRBD2. Germline trimming cut 6 bases from V and 0 bases from J; bases unmatched to any gene: 7. Germline V gene lookup returns CDR1 SQVTM and CDR2 ANQGSEA. There are 15 residues in the CDR3.

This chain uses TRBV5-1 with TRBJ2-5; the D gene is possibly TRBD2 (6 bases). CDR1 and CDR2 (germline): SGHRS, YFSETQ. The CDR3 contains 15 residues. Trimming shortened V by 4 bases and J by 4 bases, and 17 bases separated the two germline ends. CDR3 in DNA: TGCGCCAGCAGCGTGGACTACAGGAGAGGAGAGACCCAGTACTTC. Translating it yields CASSVDYRRGETQYF.

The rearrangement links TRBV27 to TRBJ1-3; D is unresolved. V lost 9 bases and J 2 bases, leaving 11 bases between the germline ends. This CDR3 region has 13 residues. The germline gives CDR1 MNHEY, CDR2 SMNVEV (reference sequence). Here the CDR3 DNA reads TGTGCCAGTAGCCGGGTCCCTGGAAACACCATATATTTT. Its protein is CASSRVPGNTIYF.

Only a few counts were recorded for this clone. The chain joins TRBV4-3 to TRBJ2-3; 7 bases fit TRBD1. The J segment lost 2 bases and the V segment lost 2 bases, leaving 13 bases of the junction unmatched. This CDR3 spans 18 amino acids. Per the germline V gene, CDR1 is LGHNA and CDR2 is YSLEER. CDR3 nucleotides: TGCGCCAGCAGCCAAAAAACAGAGGGACAGTACCACACAGATACGCAGTATTTT. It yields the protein CASSQKTEGQYHTDTQYF.

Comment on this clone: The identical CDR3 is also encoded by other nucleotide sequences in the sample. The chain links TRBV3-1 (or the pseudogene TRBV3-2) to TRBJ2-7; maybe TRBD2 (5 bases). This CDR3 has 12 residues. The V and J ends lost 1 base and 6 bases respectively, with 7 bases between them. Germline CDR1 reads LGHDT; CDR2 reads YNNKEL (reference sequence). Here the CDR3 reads CASSQGGSEQYF. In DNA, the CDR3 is TGTGCCAGCAGCCAAGGAGGGTCCGAGCAGTACTTC.